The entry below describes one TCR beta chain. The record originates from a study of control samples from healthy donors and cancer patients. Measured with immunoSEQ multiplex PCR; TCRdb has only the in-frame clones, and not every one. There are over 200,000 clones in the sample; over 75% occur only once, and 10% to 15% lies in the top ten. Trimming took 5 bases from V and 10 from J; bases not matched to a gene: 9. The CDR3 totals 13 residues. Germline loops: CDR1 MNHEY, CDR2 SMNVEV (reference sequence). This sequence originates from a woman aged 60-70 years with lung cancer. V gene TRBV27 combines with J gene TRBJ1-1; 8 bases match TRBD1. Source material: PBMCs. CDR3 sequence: CASSLGAGGSAFF. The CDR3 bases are TGTGCCAGCAGTCTAGGGGCAGGGGGCTCAGCTTTCTTT.